One T cell receptor (beta chain) is described in this entry. This clone's antigen is unknown. Nothing much larger sits one base from this clone, and base qualities are not available. The sample comes from a study of tumor-infiltrating lymphocytes in localized non-small cell lung cancer (dated by TCRdb to 2020 to 2022). Looking at the study overall: The cohort included patients whose samples were collected after neoadjuvant chemotherapy, as well as both smokers and never-smokers and several histologies. From each patient came resected tumor tissue plus uninvolved lung tissue from that same patient, and the uninvolved lung tissue was described as non-adjacent to the tumor. Flow cytometry, multiplex immunofluorescence, RNA-seq, exome sequencing and proteomics were applied to the same patients as TCR sequencing, which was one of several integrated assays. In total, the ICON cohort consisted of fewer than 190 surgical patients with localized non-small cell lung cancer who had their tumors resected. A total of 55 or so patients were included in the paired tumor versus uninvolved lung comparison of immunoSEQ T-cell fraction.

Enrollment in ICON was initiated in 2016, and the last patient was enrolled in 2018. From a subcohort of some 76 patients, fresh tumor and matched uninvolved tissue were collected for in-depth immune analyses, including TCR sequencing. DNA for TCR sequencing was isolated from bulk tissue, and no cell sorting was done. The T-cell fraction in tumor and uninvolved lung tissue was obtained from TCR sequencing using the immunoSEQ assay. The study's processing was this. In the survival analysis, patients were divided into a high T-cell fraction group (upper tertile) and a low T-cell fraction group (lower two tertiles), and the two groups were compared using a log-rank test. A signed-rank test was used to test paired tumor versus uninvolved lung differences in T-cell fraction. The clones in this table, taken by TCRdb from immuneACCESS, are in-frame only. Not every clone is retained; where verified, under half of the shortfall comes from an unresolved V gene, and the cause of the rest is unknown. Clonal size and the V and J genes are those of that table, whereas D and trimming came from the DNA. The table for this sample lists 6,000 to 7,000 clones; around 74% of them were counted only once. The ten largest account for 30% of the sample.

Results the study describes overall, beyond this receptor: Because different assays used different pieces of the same tissue, intratumor heterogeneity could not be separated from technical variation. Assay coverage varied across patients depending on available tissue quantity, so only a subset of the cohort had TCR sequencing. In line with immunofluorescence CD3 counts, TCRbeta sequencing supported higher T cell infiltration in tumors compared with uninvolved lung tissue. TCR-derived T-cell fraction did not differ between the flow cytometry-defined immunotypes IM1 (good prognosis) and IM2 (poor prognosis). Recurrence-free survival showed no association with tumor T-cell fraction measured by TCR sequencing (p = 0.61).

Sequencing was performed on lung tumor tissue. The receptor's source is a human donor with non-small cell lung cancer.

The CDR3 corresponds to CATSFGQGSYEQYF. The sequence in DNA is TGTGCCACCAGCTTCGGACAGGGGTCCTACGAGCAGTACTTC. The rearrangement joined TRBV15 to TRBJ2-7; 9 of the junction bases match TRBD1. From its cysteine to its phenylalanine, the CDR3 spans 14 amino acids. Kept here is only the CDR3 DNA, which spans 42 bases and is read in frame from base 1. Here V drops 5 bases and J drops 1 base, and the junction holds 3 bases not matched to any gene. As encoded in the germline V gene (reference sequence), CDR1 is LNHNV while CDR2 is YYDKDF.